This TCR beta chain comes out of a study of T cell changes during pregnancy in multiple sclerosis. Profiling relied on immunoSEQ multiplex PCR, and the TCRdb table lists in-frame clones only, not all of them. The sample shows around 70,000 clones, roughly 90% of them seen only once. V lost 1 base to trimming and J lost 5 bases, with 14 bases between them. This CDR3 is built from 15 residues. CDR1 and CDR2 (germline): SGHRS, YFSETQ. The chain is built from TRBV5-1 and TRBJ2-3; perhaps TRBD2 as D (5 bases). The sample in question was peripheral blood, obtained after pregnancy. This sequence was found in a female donor in good health, enrolled as a control in a pregnancy study. The DNA of the CDR3 is TGCGCCAGCAGCTTGCCCGGGGAGAAGGAAGATACGCAGTATTTT. This translates into CASSLPGEKEDTQYF. Using reference TRBV5-1 and TRBJ2-3 for the parts outside the CDR3, the full variable domain is KAGVTQTPRYLIKTRGQQVTLSCSPISGHRSVSWYQQTPGQGLQFLFEYFSETQRNKGNFPGRFSGRQFSNSRSEMNVSTLELGDSALYLCASSLPGEKEDTQYFGPGTRLTVL.